The rows below give T cell receptor beta chains drawn from one sample of a study of blood T cell repertoires in COVID-19. Produced via immunoSEQ multiplex PCR; TCRdb's table is partial and in-frame only. This sample carries roughly 500,000 clones, roughly nine tenths of them seen once, and the ten largest clones take roughly 8.5%. Sequences were obtained from PBMCs or T cells enriched from blood (not recorded which). Receptors were obtained from a woman aged 60-70 years who had recovered from COVID-19. Both conserved end residues are part of each CDR3. The order of the fields is V gene, clone size, D gene, J gene, CDR3 DNA, CDR3 protein. D genes are given only for firm matches. Size is omitted from some rows. Given values are once, few, many or a class for expanded clones.

V gene: TRBV6-1; clone size: NA; D gene: NA; J gene: TRBJ1-5; CDR3 DNA: TGTGCCAGCAGTGCCCTCGTGGGGAGGAGCAATCAGCCCCAGCATTTT; CDR3 protein: CASSALVGRSNQPQHF
V gene: TRBV6-5; clone size: NA; D gene: NA; J gene: TRBJ1-4; CDR3 DNA: TGTGCCAGCAGTTACGGGGCAGGGGAAAAACTGTTTTTT; CDR3 protein: CASSYGAGEKLFF
V gene: TRBV11-2; clone size: NA; D gene: NA; J gene: TRBJ2-2; CDR3 DNA: TGTGCCAGCAGCCCGGGCAGGGGAGGGACCGGGGAGCTGTTTTTT; CDR3 protein: CASSPGRGGTGELFF
V gene: TRBV25-1; clone size: NA; D gene: NA; J gene: TRBJ1-1; CDR3 DNA: TGTGCCAGCAGTGGGTACAGGATAACTGAAGCTTTCTTT; CDR3 protein: CASSGYRITEAFF
V gene: TRBV19; clone size: NA; D gene: TRBD1; J gene: TRBJ2-1; CDR3 DNA: TGTGCCAGTAGTAGAGGGGGCGCGTCCTACAATGAGCAGTTCTTC; CDR3 protein: CASSRGGASYNEQFF
V gene: TRBV4-1; clone size: NA; D gene: NA; J gene: TRBJ2-2; CDR3 DNA: TGCGCCAGCAGCCTTACCGGGACAATCACCGGGGAGCTGTTTTTT; CDR3 protein: CASSLTGTITGELFF
V gene: TRBV6-6; clone size: once; D gene: NA; J gene: TRBJ2-7; CDR3 DNA: TGTGCCAGCAGTCCTCGCAGCTCCTACGAGCAGTACTTC; CDR3 protein: CASSPRSSYEQYF
V gene: TRBV24-1; clone size: NA; D gene: TRBD1; J gene: TRBJ1-2; CDR3 DNA: TGTGCCACCAGTGACACCGGATTGGGACAGGGTATTGCTGGCTACACCTTC; CDR3 protein: CATSDTGLGQGIAGYTF
V gene: TRBV5-1; clone size: NA; D gene: NA; J gene: TRBJ1-3; CDR3 DNA: TGCGCCAGCAGCACTCAGGGCTCTGGAAACACCATATATTTT; CDR3 protein: CASSTQGSGNTIYF
V gene: TRBV7-6; clone size: NA; D gene: TRBD2; J gene: TRBJ2-1; CDR3 DNA: TGTGCCAGCAGCTTTCGCCGGGTGACAGCGGGGAGCTCCTACAATGAGCAGTTCTTC; CDR3 protein: CASSFRRVTAGSSYNEQFF
V gene: TRBV7-2; clone size: NA; D gene: NA; J gene: TRBJ2-5; CDR3 DNA: TGTGCCAGCAGCTTCAATGTGGGGGGGCCGGGGGAGACCCAGTACTTC; CDR3 protein: CASSFNVGGPGETQYF
V gene: TRBV6-5; clone size: NA; D gene: TRBD1; J gene: TRBJ1-2; CDR3 DNA: TGTGCCAGCAGTTACACCAGACAGGGCTACTATGGCTACACCTTC; CDR3 protein: CASSYTRQGYYGYTF
V gene: TRBV7-8; clone size: few; D gene: NA; J gene: TRBJ1-5; CDR3 DNA: TGTGCCAGCAGCTTATCTCGCAATCAGCCCCAGCATTTT; CDR3 protein: CASSLSRNQPQHF
V gene: TRBV11-2; clone size: NA; D gene: NA; J gene: TRBJ2-5; CDR3 DNA: TGTGCCAGCAGCCTCCGGGACTCCCAAGAGACCCAGTACTTC; CDR3 protein: CASSLRDSQETQYF
V gene: TRBV12-5; clone size: NA; D gene: NA; J gene: TRBJ2-2; CDR3 DNA: TGTGCTAGTGGTTTGGGGACAGTTCGAGCCGGCGGGGAGCTGTTTTTT; CDR3 protein: CASGLGTVRAGGELFF
V gene: TRBV10-1; clone size: NA; D gene: NA; J gene: TRBJ1-1; CDR3 DNA: TGCGCCAGCAGTGAGTCCCGCTACGGAGCTTTCTTT; CDR3 protein: CASSESRYGAFF
V gene: TRBV12-3/TRBV12-4; clone size: NA; D gene: NA; J gene: TRBJ1-3; CDR3 DNA: TGTGCCAGCAGCCACCGGGACACCATATATTTT; CDR3 protein: CASSHRDTIYF
V gene: TRBV5-8; clone size: NA; D gene: NA; J gene: TRBJ2-3; CDR3 DNA: TGTGCCAGCACCCCAGAGGGAAGGGTGGCGGATACGCAGTATTTT; CDR3 protein: CASTPEGRVADTQYF
V gene: TRBV11-3; clone size: NA; D gene: NA; J gene: TRBJ1-5; CDR3 DNA: TGTGCCAGCAGCCAGGGGTATAGCAATCAGCCCCAGCATTTT; CDR3 protein: CASSQGYSNQPQHF